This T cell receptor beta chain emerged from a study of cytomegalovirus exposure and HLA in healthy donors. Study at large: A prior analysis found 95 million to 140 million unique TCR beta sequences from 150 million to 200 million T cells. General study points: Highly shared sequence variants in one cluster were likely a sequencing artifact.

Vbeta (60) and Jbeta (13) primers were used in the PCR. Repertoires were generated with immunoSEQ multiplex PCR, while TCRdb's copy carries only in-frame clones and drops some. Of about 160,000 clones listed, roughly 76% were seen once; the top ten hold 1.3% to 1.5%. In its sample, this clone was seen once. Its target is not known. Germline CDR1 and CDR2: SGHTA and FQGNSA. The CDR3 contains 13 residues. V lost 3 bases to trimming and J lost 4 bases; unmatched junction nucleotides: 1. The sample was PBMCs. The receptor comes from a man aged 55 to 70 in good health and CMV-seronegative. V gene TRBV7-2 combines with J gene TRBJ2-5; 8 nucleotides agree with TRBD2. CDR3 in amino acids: CASSFAGGETQYF. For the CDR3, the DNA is TGTGCCAGCAGCTTTGCGGGAGGAGAGACCCAGTACTTC. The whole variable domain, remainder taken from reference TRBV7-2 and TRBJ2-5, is GAGVSQSPSNKVTEKGKDVELRCDPISGHTALYWYRQSLGQGLEFLIYFQGNSAPDKSGLPSDRFSAERTGGSVSTLTIQRTQQEDSAVYLCASSFAGGETQYFGPGTRLLVL.